This T cell receptor (beta chain) was sequenced during a study of blood T cells in healthy people across ages. Through a sample-barcoded 5' primer and a J-beta primer mix, a second PCR was run for roughly 7 to 12 cycles. In TCRdb, the 5' RACE reads were re-called with MiXCR into one record per CDR3 protein. The sample comprises approximately 760,000 distinct CDR3 sequences, just under 25% of which are singletons, and 9.4% rests with the top ten. V was trimmed by 5 bases and J by 0 bases, leaving 19 bases between them. The CDR3 length is 17 residues. In addition, the sample was reused for a study of T cells of mothers and their children.

Sequencing was done on a sample of blood. The V gene is TRBV12-3 or TRBV12-4, the J gene TRBJ1-2; tentatively, D is TRBD1 (5 bases). The sequence came from a boy younger than 18 in good health. Written as DNA, the CDR3 is TGTGCCAGCAGTCCTAATGGGGGGTCTATCCCTAACTATGGCTACACCTTC. This translates into CASSPNGGSIPNYGYTF.